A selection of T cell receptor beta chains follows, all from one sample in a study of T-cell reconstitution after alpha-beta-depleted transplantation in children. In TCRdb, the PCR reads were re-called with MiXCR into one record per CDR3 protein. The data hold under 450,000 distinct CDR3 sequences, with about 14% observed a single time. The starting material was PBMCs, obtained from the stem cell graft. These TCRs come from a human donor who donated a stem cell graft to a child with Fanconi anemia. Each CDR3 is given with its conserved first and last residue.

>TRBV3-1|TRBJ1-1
CASSPRRMGTEAFF
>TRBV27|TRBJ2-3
CASSSLAGSDTQYF
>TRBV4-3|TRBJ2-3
CASSQDAGGILDTQYF
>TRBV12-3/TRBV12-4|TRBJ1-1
CASSSLVEAFF
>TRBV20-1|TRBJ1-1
CSASLLTEAFF
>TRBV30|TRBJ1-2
CAWSEGLYGYTF
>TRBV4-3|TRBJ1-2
CASSQDLGVRPYGYTF
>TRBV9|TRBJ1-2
CASSVPGQGSGYTF
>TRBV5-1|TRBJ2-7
CASSPGTITYEQYF
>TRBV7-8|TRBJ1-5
CASSLAGAQPQHF
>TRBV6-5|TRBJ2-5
CASSYGGEETQYF
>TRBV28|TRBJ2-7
CASSLIKTMGQYF
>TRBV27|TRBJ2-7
CASSFDGVDEQYF